This is a list of T cell receptor beta chains from one sample in a study of cytomegalovirus exposure and HLA in healthy donors. TCRdb's copy holds only in-frame clones and misses some; the assay was immunoSEQ multiplex PCR. The sample lists roughly 150,000 clones, about 76% occurring once. The sample comprised PBMCs. All receptors derive from a woman between 18 and 29 years old in good health and CMV-seropositive. Each CDR3 is given with its conserved first and last residue. Fields, in order: CDR3 protein, CDR3 DNA, V gene, D gene, J gene, clone size. D genes are given only for firm matches. Not every row has a clone size; where given, it reads once, few, many or a size class.

CASSSPRQGPLSNQPQHF | TGTGCCAGCAGTTCACCTCGCCAGGGGCCCCTAAGCAATCAGCCCCAGCATTTT | TRBV28 | - | TRBJ1-5 | -
CASSLGGNREAFF | TGCGCCAGCAGCTTGGGGGGTAACAGGGAAGCTTTCTTT | TRBV5-1 | - | TRBJ1-1 | -
CASSSTGTGDGYTF | TGCGCCAGCAGCTCAACCGGGACAGGGGATGGCTACACCTTC | TRBV5-1 | TRBD1 | TRBJ1-2 | -
CASSSGQGACEQFF | TGCGCCAGCAGCTCCGGACAGGGGGCATGTGAGCAGTTCTTC | TRBV5-1 | TRBD1 | TRBJ2-1 | -
CASSETGTGGETQYF | TGTGCCAGCAGTGAAACCGGGACAGGGGGCGAGACCCAGTACTTC | TRBV6-1 | TRBD1 | TRBJ2-5 | -
CASSDRASENNEQFF | TGTGCCAGCAGCGATAGGGCTAGCGAAAACAATGAGCAGTTCTTC | TRBV11-3 | - | TRBJ2-1 | -
CASSSREGYNEQFF | TGTGCCAGCAGCTCCAGGGAGGGGTACAATGAGCAGTTCTTC | TRBV7-6 | TRBD2 | TRBJ2-1 | -
CASSLGGLAGETQYF | TGTGCCAGCAGTTTGGGGGGTTTAGCGGGGGAGACCCAGTACTTC | TRBV27 | TRBD2 | TRBJ2-5 | -
CASSAKGVTDTQYF | TGTGCCAGCAGCGCCAAGGGGGTCACAGATACGCAGTATTTT | TRBV9 | - | TRBJ2-3 | -
CASRRGENTEAFF | TGTGCCAGCAGAAGGGGCGAGAACACTGAAGCTTTCTTT | TRBV7-8 | - | TRBJ1-1 | -
CAWIHPFGAYNEQFF | TGTGCCTGGATCCACCCCTTTGGGGCATACAATGAGCAGTTCTTC | TRBV30 | - | TRBJ2-1 | few
CASSLAGGVGNQPQHF | TGTGCCAGCAGCTTAGCGGGGGGTGTCGGCAATCAGCCCCAGCATTTT | TRBV7-2 | - | TRBJ1-5 | -
CATSPGGTGKQETQYF | TGTGCCACCAGCCCAGGGGGGACAGGCAAACAAGAGACCCAGTACTTC | TRBV15 | TRBD1 | TRBJ2-5 | -
CASSEPGLFNEQFF | TGTGCCAGCAGTGAACCGGGACTATTCAATGAGCAGTTCTTC | TRBV25-1 | TRBD2 | TRBJ2-1 | -
CASSPWGRGALQETQYF | TGTGCCAGCAGCCCCTGGGGCAGGGGCGCCCTCCAAGAGACCCAGTACTTC | TRBV5-8 | - | TRBJ2-5 | few
CAASSMTGGEQYF | TGTGCGGCCAGTAGTATGACAGGGGGTGAGCAGTACTTC | TRBV19 | TRBD1 | TRBJ2-7 | -
CASSRSRDSYLYEQYF | TGTGCCAGCAGCCGAAGCCGGGACTCCTATCTATACGAGCAGTACTTC | TRBV7-2 | - | TRBJ2-7 | -
CASSLDRASHEQYF | TGTGCCAGCAGCTTAGACAGGGCATCCCACGAGCAGTACTTC | TRBV7-6 | - | TRBJ2-7 | -
CASSPNRATNEKLFF | TGTGCCAGCAGCCCGAACAGGGCAACTAATGAAAAACTGTTTTTT | TRBV7-6 | - | TRBJ1-4 | -
CASSSTGGGYEQYF | TGCGCCAGCAGCTCCACAGGGGGCGGCTACGAGCAGTACTTC | TRBV5-1 | TRBD1 | TRBJ2-7 | -